This T cell receptor beta chain was sequenced during a study of cytomegalovirus exposure and HLA in healthy donors. The primer mix had 60 Vbeta and 13 Jbeta primers. The method was immunoSEQ multiplex PCR; TCRdb's version includes in-frame clones alone and lacks a portion of them. The sample holds roughly 190,000 clones, approximately 67% seen once. V was clipped by 1 base and J by 3 bases; unmatched bases: 3. The CDR3 runs to 15 residues. Germline V CDR1 and CDR2: SEHNR, FQNEAQ (reference sequence). The clonotype originates from a man aged 40-49 years in good health and CMV-seronegative. The sequencing sample was made of PBMCs. The chain employs TRBV7-9 and TRBJ2-1, with 7 bases aligning to TRBD2. The CDR3 DNA sequence: TGTGCCAGCAGCTTAGAGGCGGGGGTCTACAATGAGCAGTTCTTC. Protein sequence: CASSLEAGVYNEQFF. The variable domain in full, with the rest retrieved from reference TRBV7-9 and TRBJ2-1, is DTGVSQNPRHKITKRGQNVTFRCDPISEHNRLYWYRQTLGQGPEFLTYFQNEAQLEKSRLLSDRFSAERPKGSFSTLEIQRTEQGDSAMYLCASSLEAGVYNEQFFGPGTRLTVL.